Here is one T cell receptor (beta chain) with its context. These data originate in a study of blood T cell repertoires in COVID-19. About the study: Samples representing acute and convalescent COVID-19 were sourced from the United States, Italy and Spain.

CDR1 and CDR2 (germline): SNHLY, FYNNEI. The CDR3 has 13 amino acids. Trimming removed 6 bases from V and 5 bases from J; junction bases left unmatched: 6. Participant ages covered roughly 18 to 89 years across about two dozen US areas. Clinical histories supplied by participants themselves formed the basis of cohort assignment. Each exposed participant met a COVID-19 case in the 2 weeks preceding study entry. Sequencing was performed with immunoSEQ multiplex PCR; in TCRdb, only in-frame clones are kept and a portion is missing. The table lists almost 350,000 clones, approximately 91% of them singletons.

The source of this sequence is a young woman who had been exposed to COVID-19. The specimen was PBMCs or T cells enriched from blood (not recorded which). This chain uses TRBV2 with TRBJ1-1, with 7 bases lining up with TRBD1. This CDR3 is CASRDRWGTEAFF. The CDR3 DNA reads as TGTGCCAGCAGGGACAGGTGGGGTACTGAAGCTTTCTTT.